This T cell receptor beta chain was sequenced during a study of T cell responses to AZD1222 COVID-19 vaccine. Study-wide points: Two doses of AZD1222 preceded a rise in Spike-specific TCR breadth and depth. In a largely white British group with more females than males, clonal diversity was possibly underestimated. Seropositivity was recorded at baseline in only 6 or 7 AZD1222 recipients.

On this clone itself: Its antigen is undetermined.

Some clones are missing from TCRdb's copy, which holds only in-frame ones; the method was immunoSEQ multiplex PCR. This sample yields under 170,000 clones, of which roughly 90% are seen a single time; 2.5% to 3.5% belongs to the top ten. The CDR3 runs to 16 residues. The ends lost 5 bases at V and 2 bases at J; junction bases unmatched: 10. Germline assignment: CDR1 SGHVS and CDR2 FQNEAQ. This chain joins TRBV7-8 and TRBJ2-3; 7 nucleotides agree with TRBD2. The specimen comprised peripheral blood, sampled 28 days after the second AZD1222 dose. This clonotype was sampled from an adult who received the AZD1222 COVID-19 vaccine. The CDR3 loop reads CASSMTSFGPTDTQYF. Here the CDR3 DNA reads TGTGCCAGCAGCATGACTAGCTTCGGACCCACAGATACGCAGTATTTT. The whole variable domain, remainder taken from reference TRBV7-8 and TRBJ2-3, is GAGVSQSPRYKVAKRGQDVALRCDPISGHVSLFWYQQALGQGPEFLTYFQNEAQLDKSGLPSDRFFAERPEGSVSTLKIQRTQQEDSAVYLCASSMTSFGPTDTQYFGPGTRLTVL.